This TCR beta chain was observed in a study of Ad26.COV2.S vaccination and SARS-CoV-2 variants. Treatment defined: 15 to 20 received Ad26.COV2.S at low or high dose, single or two shots; roughly 5 received placebo; per-sample allocation not given. The investigators took samples on day 63 after the first vaccine or placebo injection. Sequencing was performed with immunoSEQ multiplex PCR; in TCRdb, only in-frame clones are kept and a portion is missing. The table has roughly 510,000 clones, around 85% seen once. Germline V CDR1 and CDR2: KGHDR, SFDVKD. Trimming pared 6 bases from V and 5 bases from J, leaving 4 bases between. This CDR3 comprises 11 residues.

Sequencing was performed on peripheral blood, taken in a trial of Ad26.COV2.S vaccine versus placebo. The origin of this receptor is a person aged 18-65 years who received the Ad26.COV2.S COVID-19 vaccine or a placebo. This chain links TRBV24-1 with TRBJ2-1; the D is unclear. The CDR3 spells CATSRNNEQFF. CDR3 bases: TGTGCCACCAGTCGCAACAATGAGCAGTTCTTC.